This T cell receptor beta chain was sequenced for a study of blood T cell repertoires in COVID-19. Some clones are missing from TCRdb's copy, which holds only in-frame ones; the method was immunoSEQ multiplex PCR. The profile covers around 300,000 clones, with about 90% appearing a single time and about 5% taken by the ten largest. Recovered status applied to Cohort 3 donors who had two consecutive negative PCRs. It also applied to those with clearance or with symptom resolution. The V gene's germline CDR1 is KGHSH and CDR2 LQKENI. Trimming pared 2 bases from V and 3 bases from J, leaving 13 bases between. The CDR3 extends over 15 amino acids.

The rearrangement joins TRBV18 to TRBJ2-5, with unresolved D. The TCR originated in a young man who had recovered from COVID-19. Sequencing was done on a sample of PBMCs or T cells enriched from blood (not recorded which). DNA of the CDR3: TGTGCCAGCTCACCAGGATCCAGACGGGAAGAGACCCAGTACTTC. Its protein product is CASSPGSRREETQYF.